This T cell receptor (beta chain) derives from a study of shared clonotypes between healthy human individuals. CDR3 length: 16 amino acids. Per germline, CDR1 KGHSH and CDR2 LQKENI. The V end was cut by 0 bases, the J end by 3 bases, with 13 bases between. Repertoires were generated with immunoSEQ multiplex PCR, while TCRdb's copy carries only in-frame clones and drops some. Among about 1.4 million clones, around 97% were seen once, and the ten largest hold more than 0.9%. The genes are TRBV18 and TRBJ2-3; possible D gene TRBD1, 6 bases. This TCR was sampled from a man aged 30 to 39 in good health. Material for sequencing was naive CD4+ T cells sorted from blood. The sample's subset: CD45RA+ positively selected. The CDR3 is CASSPPGAVRTDTQYF. The CDR3 coding sequence is TGTGCCAGCTCACCACCGGGGGCGGTGAGGACAGATACGCAGTATTTT.